These 19 T cell receptor beta chains originate from one sample sequenced in a study of blood T cell repertoires in COVID-19. The repertoire was sequenced with immunoSEQ multiplex PCR; TCRdb's copy has only in-frame clones and lacks some. The sample lists approximately 490,000 clones; approximately 90% were seen once. Sample: PBMCs or T cells enriched from blood (not recorded which). These receptors were taken from a woman aged 60-70 years who had recovered from COVID-19.

The chain combines TRBV3-1 (or the pseudogene TRBV3-2) with TRBJ1-2; the D gene is possibly TRBD1 (6 bases). The ends were cut back, 4 bases at V and 0 bases at J, with 18 bases in the middle. This CDR3 has 17 residues. Germline CDR1 LGHDT, CDR2 YNNKEL (reference sequence). CDR3 coding DNA: TGTGCCAGCAGCCCCCTACAGGGAAGAGGCGCTAACTATGGCTACACCTTC. Protein product: CASSPLQGRGANYGYTF.

The chain joins TRBV4-1 to TRBJ1-2; TRBD1 might be the D (6 bases). The CDR3 sequence is 14 residues long. The germline V and J ends were trimmed by 0 bases and 5 bases, with 10 bases remaining between them. Germline V CDR1 and CDR2: MGHRA, YSYEKL. CDR3 sequence reads: CASSQDGTIYGYTF. The CDR3 DNA follows: TGCGCCAGCAGCCAAGATGGGACAATATATGGCTACACCTTC.

This rearrangement joins TRBV5-1 to TRBJ1-2, with 8 bases aligning to TRBD1. The V gene's germline CDR1 is SGHRS and CDR2 YFSETQ. This CDR3 has 15 amino acids. V lost 2 bases to trimming and J lost 6 bases; unmatched junction nucleotides: 9. The CDR3 sequence is CASSLRTGHADGYTF. The CDR3 region has the DNA TGCGCCAGCAGCTTACGGACAGGGCACGCGGATGGCTACACCTTC. Full variable domain (remainder filled in from reference TRBV5-1 and TRBJ1-2): KAGVTQTPRYLIKTRGQQVTLSCSPISGHRSVSWYQQTPGQGLQFLFEYFSETQRNKGNFPGRFSGRQFSNSRSEMNVSTLELGDSALYLCASSLRTGHADGYTFGSGTRLTVV.

This chain connects TRBV29-1 to TRBJ1-1; no clear D. The CDR3 length is 14 residues. Germline CDR1 SQVTM, CDR2 ANQGSEA. Trimming shortened V by 6 bases and J by 5 bases, and 19 bases separated the two germline ends. CDR3 nucleotides: TGCAGCGTCGTCTCTTTCGGGGTAGGAACTGAAGCTTTCTTT. This encodes CSVVSFGVGTEAFF.

The chain links TRBV20-1 to TRBJ2-5, with 7 nucleotides matching TRBD2. V was pared by 3 bases and J by 2 bases, with 3 bases of the junction left unmatched. The germline V gene encodes CDR1 DFQATT and CDR2 SNEGSKA (reference sequence). This CDR3 spans 13 amino acids. CDR3 in DNA: TGCAGTGCTAGTGACGGGGGGCAAGAGACCCAGTACTTC. Translation gives CSASDGGQETQYF.

The J gene is TRBJ1-4, the V gene TRBV2; D unclear. Trimming shortened V by 7 bases and J by 0 bases, and 6 bases separated the two germline ends. Germline V gives CDR1 SNHLY, CDR2 FYNNEI. This CDR3 spans 13 amino acids. The CDR3 bases are TGTGCCAGCACCCGGTCAACTAATGAAAAACTGTTTTTT. This sequence encodes CASTRSTNEKLFF.

This clone was counted a single time. J is TRBJ2-7 and V is TRBV23-1; D may be TRBD1 (5 bases). TRBV23-1 falls under the ORF class, with uncertain function. The V and J ends lost 7 bases and 2 bases respectively, with 12 bases between them. The CDR3 is 13 residues long. Written as DNA, the CDR3 is TGCGCCAGCACCGCCGACAGAGCCTACGAGCAGTACTTC. Translating it yields CASTADRAYEQYF.

This clone came up a few times. The CDR3 bases are TGTGCCAGCAGCACTATGACAGGGAGTGGCTACACCTTC. It codes for CASSTMTGSGYTF. The V gene is TRBV7-2, the J gene TRBJ1-2; 7 nucleotides align to TRBD1. Germline CDR1 SGHTA, CDR2 FQGNSA. The CDR3 loop spans 13 amino acids. The ends lost 5 bases at V and 7 bases at J; junction bases unmatched: 7.

V gene TRBV5-1 combines with J gene TRBJ1-4; D remains unclear. Looked up from germline, CDR1 is SGHRS and CDR2 is YFSETQ. The CDR3 spans 16 residues. Trimming took off 6 bases at V and 0 bases at J, with 15 bases between the two ends. The CDR3 spells CASTLTGPATNEKLFF. CDR3 sequence (DNA): TGCGCCAGCACCCTGACTGGCCCAGCAACTAATGAAAAACTGTTTTTT.

The gene calls are TRBV30 and TRBJ2-3, with 9 bases lining up with TRBD1. The CDR3 runs 15 residues. The V and J ends lost 5 bases and 2 bases, in that order; junction bases with no gene match: 8. CDR1 and CDR2 (germline): GTSNPN, SVGIG (reference sequence). The CDR3 DNA sequence: TGTGCCTGGCGCTCCGGGACAGGGAACACAGATACGCAGTATTTT. As protein: CAWRSGTGNTDTQYF.

The CDR3 spells CASSQVLEVYEQYF. The CDR3 nucleotides read TGCGCCAGCAGCCAAGTCCTAGAGGTCTACGAGCAGTACTTC. This sequence joins TRBV4-1 and TRBJ2-7, with D hard to call. With 1 base removed from V and 3 bases from J, the gap between germline ends came to 10 bases. Germline V gene sequence: CDR1 MGHRA, CDR2 YSYEKL. The CDR3 contains 14 residues.

With regard to this clone: Distinct nucleotide sequences in the sample also encode this CDR3. The chain links TRBV6-5 to TRBJ1-3; no clear D. Trimming took 6 bases from V and 0 from J, leaving 6 bases between them. This CDR3 region has 13 residues. Germline V gives CDR1 MNHEY, CDR2 SVGAGI. CDR3 DNA: TGTGCCAGCAGCCGCAGCTCTGGAAACACCATATATTTT. It specifies CASSRSSGNTIYF.

This chain links TRBV15 with TRBJ1-5; D uncertain. CDR1 is LNHNV, CDR2 YYDKDF, per germline (reference sequence). The length of the CDR3 is 13 residues. V was shortened by 1 base and J by 7 bases, with 8 bases between the two germline ends. The CDR3 nucleotides read TGTGCCACCAGCAGAGTGGGGAGGCAGCCCCAGCATTTT. This encodes CATSRVGRQPQHF.

This chain's CDR3 is CASSQTEHEQFF. DNA for the CDR3: TGTGCCAGCAGCCAAACAGAGCATGAGCAGTTCTTC. This rearrangement joins TRBV14 to TRBJ2-1, with no clear D. This CDR3 has 12 residues. Germline values: CDR1 SGHDN, CDR2 FVKESK. V gave up 2 bases and J gave up 8 bases, with 7 bases separating them.

The J gene is TRBJ2-2, the V gene TRBV6-5, with D maybe TRBD1 (6 bases). Germline assignment: CDR1 MNHEY and CDR2 SVGAGI. V lost 11 bases to trimming and J lost 0 bases, with 13 bases between them. CDR3 size: 14 residues. The CDR3 bases are TGTGCCGTAACCCGACAGGCGAACACCGGGGAGCTGTTTTTT. This codes for CAVTRQANTGELFF.

The CDR3 DNA sequence: TGTGCCAGCAGCCCGGGCGGGGGTCCCTACGAGCAGTACGTC. Residues: CASSPGGGPYEQYV. The chain is built from TRBV3-1 (or the pseudogene TRBV3-2) and TRBJ2-7, with TRBD2 identical over 7 bases. This CDR3 is built from 14 residues. J gave up 2 bases and V 4 bases, and 5 bases lay outside the gene matches. CDR1 is LGHDT and CDR2 is YNNKEL in the germline V gene (reference sequence).

The DNA of the CDR3 is TGCGCCAGCAGCCCTAGACAGGGGGCTAACGAGCAGTACTTC. Translated, it gives CASSPRQGANEQYF. The chain has TRBV5-1 and TRBJ2-7; TRBD1 aligns across 10 bases. This CDR3 region has 14 residues. The junction had 6 bases not matched to a gene; V was cut back by 4 bases and J by 5 bases. Germline V CDR1 and CDR2: SGHRS, YFSETQ.

This chain connects TRBV7-8 to TRBJ1-4; D ambiguous. CDR1 and CDR2 from the germline V gene are SGHVS and FQNEAQ. Trimming removed 1 base from V and 2 bases from J, with 8 bases in between. This CDR3 has 15 amino acids. This CDR3 is CASSLERWTNEKLFF. The DNA for the CDR3 is TGTGCCAGCAGCTTAGAGAGGTGGACTAATGAAAAACTGTTTTTT.

J is TRBJ2-1 and V is TRBV5-1, with TRBD1 matching 10 bases. The trim removed 0 bases at V and 5 bases at J, leaving 8 bases unmatched. The CDR3 is 17 residues long. Germline CDR1 reads SGHRS; CDR2 reads YFSETQ. The CDR3 spells CASSLVSGTGDHNEQFF. CDR3 in DNA: TGCGCCAGCAGCTTGGTATCCGGGACAGGGGATCACAATGAGCAGTTCTTC.